The 8 T cell receptor beta chains given below trace back to one sample, sequenced in a study of beta chain features in type 1 diabetes. Overall study findings and caveats: Significant though moderate, a shortening of TCRB CDR3s appeared in all four CD4+ subsets of Type 1 diabetes patients.

Antigens of these TCRs are unknown. The investigators reverse transcribed all of the isolated RNA, so they sequenced expressed TCRB transcripts. Libraries were prepared by immunoSEQ multiplex PCR; TCRdb keeps only in-frame clonotypes and omits some of them. The sample holds around 250,000 clones, around 14% seen once. The sequencing input was naive CD4+ T cells from blood. All receptors come from a young man with type 1 diabetes.

The rearrangement uses TRBV19 and TRBJ2-5, with 12 bases that match TRBD1. The CDR3 runs 16 residues. Germline CDR1 is LNHDA and CDR2 is SQIVND (reference sequence). V shed 2 bases and J 4 bases; nucleotides not matched to a gene: 5. The CDR3 loop reads CASSIQGQGAGETQYF. CDR3 DNA sequence: TGTGCCAGTAGTATACAGGGACAGGGGGCGGGAGAGACCCAGTACTTC.

V gene TRBV7-9 combines with J gene TRBJ2-7, with D possibly being TRBD1 (9 bases). CDR1 is SEHNR, CDR2 FQNEAQ, per germline (reference sequence). The V and J ends lost 4 bases and 2 bases respectively, with 18 bases between them. The CDR3 extends over 16 amino acids. CDR3 loop: CASSSLSGTGTYEQYF. CDR3 in DNA: TGTGCCAGCAGCTCCCTTAGCGGGACAGGGACCTACGAGCAGTACTTC.

This clone was picked up a small number of times. In DNA form, the CDR3 reads TGTGCCAGCACCCTAAGGGGGGGCACTGAAGCTTTCTTT. Translating it yields CASTLRGGTEAFF. The chain links TRBV6-1 to TRBJ1-1; possibly TRBD1 for D (6 bases). CDR1 and CDR2 (germline): MNHNS, SASEGT. The CDR3 runs 13 residues. Trimming took off 7 bases at V and 4 bases at J, with 13 bases between the two ends.

The V call is TRBV4-2, the J call TRBJ1-2, with D possibly matching TRBD1 (6 bases). The germline V and J ends were trimmed by 0 bases and 4 bases, with 12 bases remaining between them. Germline CDR1 is LGHNA and CDR2 is YNFKEQ. This CDR3 spans 15 amino acids. The CDR3 DNA reads as TGTGCCAGCAGCCAAGAGTTGGAGGACAGCTATGGCTACACCTTC. The encoded protein is CASSQELEDSYGYTF.

This clone was counted only a few times. This chain connects TRBV19 to TRBJ2-5; tentative D call: TRBD1 (5 bases). Germline V gene sequence: CDR1 LNHDA, CDR2 SQIVND (reference sequence). This CDR3 has 14 residues. V was trimmed by 3 bases and J by 4 bases, leaving 12 bases between them. The CDR3 here is CASSILGQGETQYF. CDR3 nucleotides: TGTGCCAGTAGTATTCTTGGGCAGGGAGAGACCCAGTACTTC.

The chain employs TRBV5-1 and TRBJ1-1, with D perhaps matching TRBD1 (6 bases). Trimming left V 4 bases short and J 3 bases short, with 10 bases between. The CDR3 contains 13 residues. In germline, CDR1 is SGHRS, CDR2 YFSETQ. This CDR3 reads CASSARTDTEAFF. DNA of the CDR3: TGCGCCAGCAGCGCAAGGACAGACACTGAAGCTTTCTTT.

V gene TRBV7-2 combines with J gene TRBJ1-2, with 9 bases matching TRBD1. The J segment lost 3 bases and the V segment lost 4 bases, leaving 9 bases of the junction unmatched. This CDR3 spans 16 amino acids. Germline V lookup: CDR1 SGHTA, CDR2 FQGNSA. CDR3 bases: TGTGCCAGCAGCTCGACACAGGGGGCGCTCCACTATGGCTACACCTTC. Its protein product is CASSSTQGALHYGYTF.

This clone was observed a few times. The chain couples TRBV7-2 to TRBJ1-1; D is undetermined. V was pared by 1 base and J by 0 bases, with 15 bases between. Germline assignment: CDR1 SGHTA and CDR2 FQGNSA. There are 17 residues in the CDR3. CDR3 nucleotides: TGTGCCAGCAGCTTAGTCTCTGTCGGCAGGATGAACACTGAAGCTTTCTTT. This encodes CASSLVSVGRMNTEAFF.